A single sample is the source of the 18 T cell receptor beta chains below, sequenced in a study of cytomegalovirus exposure and HLA in healthy donors. With 60 Vbeta and 13 Jbeta primers, the PCR was carried out. Clones were sequenced by immunoSEQ multiplex PCR, and TCRdb holds only the in-frame ones, with some missing. This table has tens of thousands of clones, over 70% appearing once. The specimen was PBMCs. These receptors were obtained from a man in his fifties in good health and CMV-seropositive.

The CDR3 reads CASSLDLQAGGYTGELFF. DNA of the CDR3: TGTGCCAGCAGCTTGGACCTACAAGCGGGGGGATACACCGGGGAGCTGTTTTTT. This chain links TRBV5-6 with TRBJ2-2; TRBD2 matches 9 bases. Germline CDR1 is SGHDT and CDR2 is YYEEEE. V lost 0 bases and J lost 3; bases outside the gene matches: 9. The length of the CDR3 is 18 residues.

Concerning this clone: One end of the junction does not line up with germline, which may come from a read error. The CDR3 reads CAWNPSRNTGGLFF. The CDR3 DNA follows: TGTGCCTGGAACCCCTCACGTAACACCGGGGGGCTGTTTTTT. The chain recombines TRBV30 with TRBJ2-2; maybe TRBD2 (6 bases). The CDR3 spans 14 residues. Germline V lookup: CDR1 GTSNPN, CDR2 SVGIG (reference sequence).

The rearrangement joins TRBV18 to TRBJ1-2; D might be TRBD1 (6 bases). V shed 5 bases and J shed 2 bases, with 9 bases lying between them. Germline-derived CDR1 and CDR2 are KGHSH and LQKENI. The CDR3 has 13 amino acids. As DNA, the CDR3 is TGTGCCAGCTCAGAAACAGGGAACTATGGCTACACCTTC. As protein: CASSETGNYGYTF.

The DNA for the CDR3 is TGCGCCAGCAGCGACCAGGGACAGGGGACCGGGGAGCTGTTTTTT. It translates to CASSDQGQGTGELFF. The chain combines TRBV5-1 with TRBJ2-2; TRBD1 matches 10 bases. Trimming at V came to 4 bases and at J to 5 bases, leaving 5 bases not matched to a gene. The CDR3 runs 15 residues. CDR1 and CDR2 from the germline V gene are SGHRS and YFSETQ.

This clone has more than one count but fewer than ten. This rearrangement joins TRBV30 to TRBJ1-1; 10 bases are shared with TRBD1. The CDR3 consists of 16 residues. Germline assignment: CDR1 GTSNPN and CDR2 SVGIG (reference sequence). V gave up 1 base and J gave up 6 bases; unmatched junction bases: 11. CDR3 sequence (DNA): TGTGCCTGGAGTGAAACTCCGGGACAGGGGATTTCTGAAGCTTTCTTT. It is translated as CAWSETPGQGISEAFF.

The CDR3 sequence is CASSPMTSGRINNEQFF. CDR3 coding DNA: TGTGCCAGCTCACCAATGACTAGCGGGAGGATAAACAATGAGCAGTTCTTC. V usage is TRBV18 and J usage is TRBJ2-1; 13 bases align to TRBD2. The germline V gene has CDR1 KGHSH and CDR2 LQKENI. V lost 2 bases, J lost 5 bases, and 6 bases stayed unmatched. This CDR3 comprises 17 residues.

The CDR3 sequence: CASLDLQGMNTEAFF. DNA of the CDR3: TGTGCCAGTCTCGACTTACAGGGCATGAACACTGAAGCTTTCTTT. The chain is built from TRBV19 and TRBJ1-1; perhaps TRBD1 as D (6 bases). V lost 8 bases and J lost 0, with 16 bases in between. The CDR3 has 15 residues. The germline CDR1 and CDR2 sequences are LNHDA and SQIVND (reference sequence).

The chain links TRBV7-8 to TRBJ2-1, with TRBD2 matching 8 bases. Germline V lookup: CDR1 SGHVS, CDR2 FQNEAQ. The CDR3 covers 15 residues. After removal of 6 bases from V and 6 bases from J, the junction contained 10 bases not matched to a gene. The CDR3 reads CASRGTGGGFNEQFF. As DNA, the CDR3 is TGTGCCAGCAGGGGGACTGGCGGGGGGTTCAATGAGCAGTTCTTC. The full variable domain, completed using reference TRBV7-8 and TRBJ2-1, is GAGVSQSPRYKVAKRGQDVALRCDPISGHVSLFWYQQALGQGPEFLTYFQNEAQLDKSGLPSDRFFAERPEGSVSTLKIQRTQQEDSAVYLCASRGTGGGFNEQFFGPGTRLTVL.

Here the CDR3 DNA reads TGTGCCAGCAGTTGGGGACTAGCGGGAATAAGCTCCTACAATGAGCAGTTCTTC. This sequence encodes CASSWGLAGISSYNEQFF. The V and J genes are TRBV28 and TRBJ2-1; 13 bases line up with TRBD2. V lost 4 bases and J lost 0; bases outside the gene matches: 6. CDR1 is MDHEN, CDR2 SYDVKM, per germline. The CDR3 contains 18 residues.

The V and J genes are TRBV11-2 and TRBJ1-4; weak D call: TRBD1 (5 bases). CDR1 is SGHAT, CDR2 FQNNGV, per germline. Trimming shortened V by 4 bases and J by 3 bases, and 12 bases separated the two germline ends. The CDR3 consists of 15 residues. CDR3 sequence: CASSSFQTANEKLFF. The DNA for the CDR3 is TGTGCCAGCAGCTCCTTCCAGACAGCTAATGAAAAACTGTTTTTT.

The chain links TRBV7-9 to TRBJ2-4, with a weak D call TRBD1 (5 bases). Trimming removed 3 bases from V and 6 bases from J, with 15 bases in between. The V gene's germline CDR1 is SEHNR and CDR2 FQNEAQ (reference sequence). CDR3 length: 15 amino acids. CDR3 sequence reads: CASSFPGPKLNIQYF. CDR3 in DNA: TGTGCCAGCAGCTTTCCAGGGCCGAAGTTAAACATTCAGTACTTC.

The V gene is TRBV7-9, the J gene TRBJ1-1, with 9 bases matching TRBD1. The junction had 1 base not matched to a gene; V was cut back by 1 base and J by 1 base. The CDR3 is made up of 15 amino acids. Germline-derived CDR1 and CDR2 are SEHNR and FQNEAQ (reference sequence). The CDR3 spells CASSLGDRANTEAFF. Here the CDR3 DNA reads TGTGCCAGCAGCTTAGGGGACAGGGCGAACACTGAAGCTTTCTTT.

The chain combines TRBV7-2 with TRBJ1-2, with D possibly TRBD1 on 6 matching bases. Germline V gives CDR1 SGHTA, CDR2 FQGNSA. Trimming pared 4 bases from V and 0 bases from J, leaving 15 bases between. The CDR3 runs to 16 residues. The CDR3 DNA follows: TGTGCCAGCAGCTCCGGGGGGCAGGGGACTAACTATGGCTACACCTTC. Translated, it gives CASSSGGQGTNYGYTF.

Concerning this clone itself: Germline is not matched at one junction end, which may reflect a read error. CDR3 bases: TGTTCCAGCAGCTTAGGCGGGATCCGGAGTAATGAAAAACTGTTTTTT. Translated, it gives CSSSLGGIRSNEKLFF. The V call is TRBV7-9, the J call TRBJ1-4; no definite D call. CDR1 SEHNR and CDR2 FQNEAQ come from the germline V gene (reference sequence). This CDR3 contains 16 residues.

The J gene is TRBJ2-1, the V gene TRBV5-4, with TRBD2 identical over 10 bases. The CDR3 contains 15 residues. Per the germline V gene, CDR1 is SGHNT and CDR2 is YYREEE (reference sequence). The V and J ends lost 1 base and 6 bases, in that order; junction bases with no gene match: 4. CDR3 DNA sequence: TGTGCCAGCAGCTTGAAAGCGGGAGGGCTCAATGAGCAGTTCTTC. This translates into CASSLKAGGLNEQFF.

The chain uses TRBV6-5 and TRBJ2-3; 7 bases line up with TRBD1. The ends lost 9 bases at V and 1 base at J; junction bases unmatched: 7. CDR1 MNHEY and CDR2 SVGAGI come from the germline V gene. The CDR3 sequence is 14 residues long. CDR3 coding DNA: TGTGCCAGTCAAGGGGGCTTCGGCACAGATACGCAGTATTTT. Protein: CASQGGFGTDTQYF.

This clone was seen a few times. The J gene is TRBJ2-7, the V gene TRBV7-9; D perhaps matches TRBD1 (6 bases). Germline V CDR1 and CDR2: SEHNR, FQNEAQ (reference sequence). The CDR3 sequence is 12 residues long. Trimming removed 6 bases from V and 3 bases from J, with 9 bases in between. The CDR3 is CASSNRDYEQYF. CDR3 bases: TGTGCCAGCAGTAACAGGGACTACGAGCAGTACTTC.

The rearrangement joins TRBV5-1 to TRBJ2-5, with 8 bases that match TRBD1. This CDR3 spans 15 amino acids. In germline, CDR1 is SGHRS, CDR2 YFSETQ. J lost 3 bases, V lost 6 bases, and 10 bases had no gene match. The CDR3 region has the DNA TGCGCCAGCACCCTCCGGTCAGGGGGCGAAGAGACCCAGTACTTC. Protein product: CASTLRSGGEETQYF.